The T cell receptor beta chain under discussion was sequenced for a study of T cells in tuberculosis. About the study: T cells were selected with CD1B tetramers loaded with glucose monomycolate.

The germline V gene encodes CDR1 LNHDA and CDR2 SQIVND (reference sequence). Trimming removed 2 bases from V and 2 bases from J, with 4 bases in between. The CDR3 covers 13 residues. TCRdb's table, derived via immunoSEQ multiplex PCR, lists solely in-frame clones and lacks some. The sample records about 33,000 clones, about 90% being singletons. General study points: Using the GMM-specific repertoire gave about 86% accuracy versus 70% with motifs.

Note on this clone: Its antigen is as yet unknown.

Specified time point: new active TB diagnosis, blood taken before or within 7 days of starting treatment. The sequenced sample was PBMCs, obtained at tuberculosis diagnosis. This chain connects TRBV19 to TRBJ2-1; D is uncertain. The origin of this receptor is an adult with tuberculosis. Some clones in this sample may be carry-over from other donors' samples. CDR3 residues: CASSIRAYNEQFF. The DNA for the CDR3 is TGTGCCAGTAGTATACGGGCCTACAATGAGCAGTTCTTC.